A single sample is the source of the 20 T cell receptor beta chains below, sequenced in a study of patients and donors after allogeneic stem cell transplantation. Using its own MiXCR run on the RT-PCR reads, TCRdb lists one record per CDR3 protein. Among tens of thousands of distinct CDR3 sequences listed, approximately 5.2% were seen once. The sample comprised blood, either unsorted or a sorted T cell fraction (not recorded which). These receptors all stem from a human donor who was either an allogeneic HSCT recipient or a stem cell or donor lymphocyte infusion donor (not recorded which). It is not recorded whose cells these are; they may come from a transplant donor.

This clonotype was seen at least ten times. The V call is TRBV7-3, the J call TRBJ1-4; D is undetermined. The germline CDR1 and CDR2 sequences are SGHTA and FQGTGA. The V and J ends lost 1 base and 7 bases respectively, with 7 bases between them. The CDR3 covers 13 residues. This CDR3 reads CASSLMKGEKLFF. Here the CDR3 DNA reads TGTGCCAGCAGCTTAATGAAGGGTGAAAAACTGTTTTTT.

This clonotype appeared many times. V and J are TRBV27 and TRBJ1-4; D is undetermined. The germline V gene has CDR1 MNHEY and CDR2 SMNVEV (reference sequence). This CDR3 is built from 15 residues. V was shortened by 3 bases and J by 8 bases, with 16 bases between the two germline ends. This CDR3 reads CASSLTTPGWEKLFF. For the CDR3, the DNA is TGTGCCAGCAGTTTGACAACTCCTGGGTGGGAAAAACTGTTTTTT.

The chain combines TRBV7-9 with TRBJ2-3; weak D call: TRBD2 (5 bases). The germline CDR1 and CDR2 sequences are SEHNR and FQNEAQ (reference sequence). V was pared by 7 bases and J by 0 bases, with 8 bases between. The CDR3 extends over 13 amino acids. The CDR3 nucleotides read TGTGCCAGCACCGCGGGTAGCACAGATACGCAGTATTTT. Protein: CASTAGSTDTQYF.

This clonotype came up many times. The chain is built from TRBV7-8 and TRBJ2-1, with 7 bases aligning to TRBD2. J lost 5 bases, V lost 4 bases, and 8 bases had no gene match. The CDR3 is made up of 15 amino acids. Germline V lookup: CDR1 SGHVS, CDR2 FQNEAQ. CDR3 bases: TGTGCCAGCAGCTCCCGGACTAGTGGGAACAATGAGCAGTTCTTC. Protein: CASSSRTSGNNEQFF.

At least ten counts were recorded for this clonotype. V usage is TRBV4-2 and J usage is TRBJ1-1; D is uncertain. The germline CDR1 and CDR2 sequences are LGHNA and YNFKEQ. Deletions cut 0 bases from V and 4 bases from J, with 9 bases between. This CDR3 region has 14 residues. CDR3 sequence: CASSQELLGTEAFF. CDR3 nucleotides: TGTGCCAGCAGCCAAGAATTATTAGGCACTGAAGCTTTCTTT.

At least ten counts were recorded for this clonotype. The rearrangement joins TRBV5-1 to TRBJ1-2; D possibly corresponds to TRBD1 (6 bases). Germline CDR1 SGHRS, CDR2 YFSETQ. The V end was cut by 3 bases, the J end by 4 bases, with 16 bases between. The CDR3 loop spans 15 amino acids. The CDR3 is CASSWGNDRSYGYTF. The CDR3, as DNA: TGCGCCAGCAGCTGGGGAAACGACAGGTCCTATGGCTACACCTTC.

In the case of this clonotype: The junction does not match germline at one end; this may be a read error. The chain combines TRBV12-3 or TRBV12-4 with TRBJ2-1; D gene ambiguous. The CDR3 consists of 14 residues. CDR3 in amino acids: CASKKDRTYNGQFF. CDR3 nucleotide sequence: TGTGCCAGCAAGAAGGACCGAACCTACAATGGGCAGTTCTTC.

This clonotype was detected many times. V is TRBV5-6 and J is TRBJ2-7; possibly TRBD1 for D (6 bases). V lost 4 bases and J lost 7, with 21 bases in between. The CDR3 spans 15 residues. Per the germline V gene, CDR1 is SGHDT and CDR2 is YYEEEE. The CDR3 here is CASSGVGDILGEQYF. CDR3 sequence (DNA): TGTGCCAGCAGCGGTGTGGGGGACATTCTAGGTGAGCAGTACTTC.

This clonotype showed up many times. The V gene is TRBV20-1, the J gene TRBJ1-2; 9 nucleotides align to TRBD1. Per germline, CDR1 DFQATT and CDR2 SNEGSKA (reference sequence). This CDR3 region has 13 residues. After removal of 6 bases from V and 8 bases from J, the junction contained 10 bases not matched to a gene. The CDR3 region has the DNA TGCAGTGCACGACTAGGGACAGGGAGCGGCTACACCTTC. The encoded protein is CSARLGTGSGYTF.

This clonotype was seen many times. The chain links TRBV6-2 or TRBV6-3 to TRBJ2-3; the D is unclear. The V end lost 8 bases, the J end lost 9 bases, and 12 bases lay between the germline ends. This CDR3 region has 11 residues. Per the germline V gene, CDR1 is MNHEY and CDR2 is SVGEGT. The DNA of the CDR3 is TGTGCCAGCCAGAAAGCGACCACGCAGTATTTT. Translating gives CASQKATTQYF.

This clonotype was counted ten times or more. The gene calls are TRBV20-1 and TRBJ2-1, with 8 bases that match TRBD2. The CDR3 runs to 15 residues. Germline values: CDR1 DFQATT, CDR2 SNEGSKA (reference sequence). J was trimmed by 4 bases and V by 0 bases; bases with no gene match: 5. CDR3 region: CSARDPGLEYNEQFF. The CDR3, as DNA: TGCAGTGCTAGAGACCCGGGACTAGAATACAATGAGCAGTTCTTC.

This clonotype was recorded at least ten times. V gene TRBV5-6 combines with J gene TRBJ1-1; a possible D gene is TRBD1 (5 bases). This CDR3 is 12 amino acids long. The V gene lost 1 base and the J gene lost 11 bases, with 12 bases spanning the gap. Germline CDR1 and CDR2: SGHDT and YYEEEE. The CDR3 DNA is TGTGCCAGCAGCTTGTTGGGGGGGGAGGCTTTCTTT. Encoded protein: CASSLLGGEAFF. The variable domain in full, completed from reference TRBV5-6 and TRBJ1-1, reads DAGVTQSPTHLIKTRGQQVTLRCSPKSGHDTVSWYQQALGQGPQFIFQYYEEEERQRGNFPDRFSGHQFPNYSSELNVNALLLGDSALYLCASSLLGGEAFFGQGTRLTVV.

This clonotype has ten or more counts. The V and J genes are TRBV27 and TRBJ1-2, with D possibly matching TRBD1 (5 bases). This CDR3 is 16 amino acids long. The V and J ends lost 1 base and 4 bases respectively, with 16 bases between them. Germline V gene lookup returns CDR1 MNHEY and CDR2 SMNVEV (reference sequence). The CDR3 nucleotides are TGTGCCAGCAGTTTATACCCCTCTAGGGGCGGCTATGGCTACACCTTC. As protein: CASSLYPSRGGYGYTF.

In its sample, this clonotype was seen many times. The chain links TRBV5-1 to TRBJ2-7, with no clear D. The germline CDR1 and CDR2 sequences are SGHRS and YFSETQ. V was shortened by 0 bases and J by 6 bases, with 4 bases between the two germline ends. This CDR3 comprises 11 residues. CDR3 in amino acids: CASSLEGEQYF. DNA for the CDR3: TGCGCCAGCAGCTTGGAGGGCGAGCAGTACTTC.

The chain uses TRBV20-1 and TRBJ1-1; 9 bases are shared with TRBD1. CDR1 is DFQATT, CDR2 SNEGSKA, per germline (reference sequence). The CDR3 length is 14 residues. V lost 5 bases and J lost 0; bases outside the gene matches: 4. CDR3 loop: CSARDRVVNTEAFF. The CDR3 DNA follows: TGCAGTGCTCGGGACAGGGTCGTGAACACTGAAGCTTTCTTT.

The CDR3 sequence is CASIPWGGRGSMANVLTF. The CDR3 nucleotides are TGTGCCAGCATTCCCTGGGGGGGCAGGGGTTCTATGGCCAACGTCCTGACTTTC. The chain combines TRBV28 with TRBJ2-6; D may be TRBD2 (7 bases). Germline loops: CDR1 MDHEN, CDR2 SYDVKM. This CDR3 spans 18 amino acids. With 7 bases removed from V and 6 bases from J, the gap between germline ends came to 25 bases.

This clonotype has a count of ten or more. The chain employs TRBV28 and TRBJ1-1; no clear D gene. Looked up from germline, CDR1 is MDHEN and CDR2 is SYDVKM. The CDR3 is made up of 11 amino acids. Trimming cost V 3 bases and J 11 bases, with 10 bases left between them. CDR3 DNA: TGTGCCAGCAGTTTTGATCGCGGCGCTTTCTTT. It specifies CASSFDRGAFF. Using reference TRBV28 and TRBJ1-1 for the parts outside the CDR3, the full variable domain is DVKVTQSSRYLVKRTGEKVFLECVQDMDHENMFWYRQDPGLGLRLIYFSYDVKMKEKGDIPEGYSVSREKKERFSLILESASTNQTSMYLCASSFDRGAFFGQGTRLTVV.

The CDR3, as DNA: TGTGCCAGCAGTGTGGCCGGGACAGGGTTTCGTCCCGAGCAGTACTTC. Translating it yields CASSVAGTGFRPEQYF. The J gene is TRBJ2-7, the V gene TRBV2; 9 bases match TRBD1. The V segment lost 4 bases and the J segment 6 bases; nucleotides outside the gene matches: 13. Germline-derived CDR1 and CDR2 are SNHLY and FYNNEI. This CDR3 is 16 amino acids long.

This clonotype was found many times. The chain combines TRBV7-9 with TRBJ2-5; 11 nucleotides agree with TRBD2. This CDR3 is built from 16 residues. The ends lost 2 bases at V and 5 bases at J; junction bases unmatched: 7. Germline V gene lookup returns CDR1 SEHNR and CDR2 FQNEAQ (reference sequence). Here the CDR3 reads CASSLSIAGGLETQYF. As DNA, the CDR3 is TGTGCCAGCAGCTTATCGATAGCGGGAGGGCTCGAGACCCAGTACTTC.

This clonotype was picked up many times. The chain links TRBV2 to TRBJ2-7; D gene unclear. Trimming took off 3 bases at V and 0 bases at J, with 9 bases between the two ends. The CDR3 consists of 14 residues. The germline V gene has CDR1 SNHLY and CDR2 FYNNEI. CDR3 in amino acids: CASSESWVSYEQYF. The DNA for the CDR3 is TGTGCCAGCAGTGAGTCCTGGGTCTCCTACGAGCAGTACTTC.